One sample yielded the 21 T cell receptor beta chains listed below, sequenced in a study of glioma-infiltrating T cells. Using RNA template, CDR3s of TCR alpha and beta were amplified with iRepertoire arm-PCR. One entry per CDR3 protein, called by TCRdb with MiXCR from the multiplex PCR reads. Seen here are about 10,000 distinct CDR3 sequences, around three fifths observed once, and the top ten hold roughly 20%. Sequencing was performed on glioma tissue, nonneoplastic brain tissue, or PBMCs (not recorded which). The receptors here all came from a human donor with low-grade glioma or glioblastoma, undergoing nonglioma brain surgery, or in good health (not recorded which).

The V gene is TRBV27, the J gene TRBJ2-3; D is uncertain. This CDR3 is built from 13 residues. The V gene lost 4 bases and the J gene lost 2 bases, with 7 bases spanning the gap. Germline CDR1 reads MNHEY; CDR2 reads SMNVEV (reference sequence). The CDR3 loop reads CASSSPLTDTQYF. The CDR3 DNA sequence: TGTGCCAGCAGTTCCCCCCTCACAGATACGCAGTATTTT.

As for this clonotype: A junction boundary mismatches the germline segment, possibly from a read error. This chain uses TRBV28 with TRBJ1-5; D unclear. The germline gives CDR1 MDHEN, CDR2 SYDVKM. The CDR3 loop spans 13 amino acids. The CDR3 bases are TGTGCAGGCCAATACCGAGGCAATCAGCCCAAGCACTTT. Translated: CAGQYRGNQPKHF.

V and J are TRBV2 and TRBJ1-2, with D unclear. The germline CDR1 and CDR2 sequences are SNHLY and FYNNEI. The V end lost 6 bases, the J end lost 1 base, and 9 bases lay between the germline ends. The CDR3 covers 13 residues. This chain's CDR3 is CASRKDHNYGYTF. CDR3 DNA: TGTGCCAGCAGAAAGGATCATAACTATGGCTACACCTTC.

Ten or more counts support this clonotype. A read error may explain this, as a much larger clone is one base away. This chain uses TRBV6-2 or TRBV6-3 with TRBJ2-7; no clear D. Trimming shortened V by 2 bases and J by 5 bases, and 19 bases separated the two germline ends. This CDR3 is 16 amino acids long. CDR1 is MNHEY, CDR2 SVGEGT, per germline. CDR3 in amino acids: CASSYRYPVFGHEQYF. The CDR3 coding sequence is TGTGCCAGCAGTTACCGGTATCCCGTATTTGGGCACGAGCAGTACTTC.

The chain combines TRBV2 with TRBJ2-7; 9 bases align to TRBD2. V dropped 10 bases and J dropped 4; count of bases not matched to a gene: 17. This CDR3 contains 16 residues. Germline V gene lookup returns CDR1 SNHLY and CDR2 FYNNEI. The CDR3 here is CANSFFRSSGSYEQYF. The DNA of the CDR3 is TGTGCCAACAGCTTTTTTCGGAGTAGCGGGAGTTACGAGCAGTACTTC.

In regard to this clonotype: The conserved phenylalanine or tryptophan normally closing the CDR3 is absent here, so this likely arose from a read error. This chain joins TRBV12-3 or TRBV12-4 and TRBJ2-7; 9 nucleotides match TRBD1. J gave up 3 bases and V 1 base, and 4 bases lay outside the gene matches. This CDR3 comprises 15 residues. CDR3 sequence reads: CASSLVGTGSYEQYL. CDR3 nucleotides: TGTGCCAGCAGTTTAGTCGGGACAGGGAGCTACGAGCAGTACTTG.

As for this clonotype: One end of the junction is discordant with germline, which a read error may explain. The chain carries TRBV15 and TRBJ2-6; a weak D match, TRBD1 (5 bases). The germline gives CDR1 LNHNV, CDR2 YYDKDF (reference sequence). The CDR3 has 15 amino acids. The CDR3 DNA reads TGTGCCACCAGCAGAGATCCTTATGGGGCCAAAGTCCTGACTTTC. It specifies CATSRDPYGAKVLTF.

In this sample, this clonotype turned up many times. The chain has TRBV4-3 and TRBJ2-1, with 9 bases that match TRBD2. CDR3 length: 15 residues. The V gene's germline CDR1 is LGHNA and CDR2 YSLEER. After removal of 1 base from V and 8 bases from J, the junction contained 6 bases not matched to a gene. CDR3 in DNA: TGCGCCAGCAGCCAAGCTAGCGGGAATGTCCATGAGCAGTTCTTC. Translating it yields CASSQASGNVHEQFF.

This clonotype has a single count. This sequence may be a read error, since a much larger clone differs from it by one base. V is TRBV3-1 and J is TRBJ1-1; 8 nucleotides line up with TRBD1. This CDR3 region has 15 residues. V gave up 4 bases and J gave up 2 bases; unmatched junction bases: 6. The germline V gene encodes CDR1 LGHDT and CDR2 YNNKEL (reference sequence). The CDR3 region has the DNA TGTGCCAGCAGCCTTCGGGACAGGACTAACACTGAAGCTTTCTTT. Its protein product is CASSLRDRTNTEAFF.

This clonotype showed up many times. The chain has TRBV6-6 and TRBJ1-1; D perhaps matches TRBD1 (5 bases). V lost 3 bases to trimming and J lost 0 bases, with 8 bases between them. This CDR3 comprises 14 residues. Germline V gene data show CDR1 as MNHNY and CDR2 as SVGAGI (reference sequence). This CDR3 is CASSYSTVNTEAFF. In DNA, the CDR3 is TGTGCCAGCAGTTATTCGACAGTGAACACTGAAGCTTTCTTT.

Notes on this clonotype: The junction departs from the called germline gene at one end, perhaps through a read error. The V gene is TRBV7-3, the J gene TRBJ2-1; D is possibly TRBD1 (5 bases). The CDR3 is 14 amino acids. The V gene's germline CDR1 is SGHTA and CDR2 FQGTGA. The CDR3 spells CASSPSAGQNEQSF. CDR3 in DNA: TGTGCCAGCAGCCCCTCAGCAGGGCAAAATGAGCAGTCCTTC. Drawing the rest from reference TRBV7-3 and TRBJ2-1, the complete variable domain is GAGVSQTPSNKVTEKGKYVELRCDPISGHTALYWYRQSLGQGPEFLIYFQGTGAADDSGLPNDRFFAVRPEGSVSTLKIQRTERGDSAVYLCASSPSAGQNEQSFGPGTRLTVL.

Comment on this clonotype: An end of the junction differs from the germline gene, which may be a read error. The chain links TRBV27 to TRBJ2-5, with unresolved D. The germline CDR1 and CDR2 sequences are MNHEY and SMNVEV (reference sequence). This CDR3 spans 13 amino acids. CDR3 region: CAGRSYSSETQYF. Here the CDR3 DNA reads TGTGCCGGAAGAAGCTACTCGAGTGAGACTCAGTACTTC.

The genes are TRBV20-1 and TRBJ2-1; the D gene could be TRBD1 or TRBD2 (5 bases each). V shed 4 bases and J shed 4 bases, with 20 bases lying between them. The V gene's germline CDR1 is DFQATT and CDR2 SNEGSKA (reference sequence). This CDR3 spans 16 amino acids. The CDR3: CSANVPGPVFYNEQFF. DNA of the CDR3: TGCAGTGCTAATGTTCCGGGACCAGTGTTTTACAATGAGCAGTTCTTC.

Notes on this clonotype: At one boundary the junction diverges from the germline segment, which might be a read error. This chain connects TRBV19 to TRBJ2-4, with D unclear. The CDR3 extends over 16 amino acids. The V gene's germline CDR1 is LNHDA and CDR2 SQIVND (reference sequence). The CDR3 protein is CATSGHYGLAENIQYF. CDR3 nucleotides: TGTGCCACTTCAGGCCACTACGGCTTAGCCGAAAACATTCAGTACTTC.

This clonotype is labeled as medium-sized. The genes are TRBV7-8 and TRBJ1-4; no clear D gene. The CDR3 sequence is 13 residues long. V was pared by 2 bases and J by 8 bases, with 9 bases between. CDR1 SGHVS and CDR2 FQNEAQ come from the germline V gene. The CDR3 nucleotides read TGTGCCAGCAGCTTACCGAAATGGGAAAAACTGTTTTTT. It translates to CASSLPKWEKLFF.

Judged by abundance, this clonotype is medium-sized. The DNA for the CDR3 is TGTGCCAGCAGGGACGGTGGCTCTGGGGCCAACGTCCTGACTTTC. Translation gives CASRDGGSGANVLTF. This chain joins TRBV6-1 and TRBJ2-6; D unresolved. Germline V lookup: CDR1 MNHNS, CDR2 SASEGT. The V end was cut by 6 bases, the J end by 0 bases, with 9 bases between. There are 15 residues in the CDR3.

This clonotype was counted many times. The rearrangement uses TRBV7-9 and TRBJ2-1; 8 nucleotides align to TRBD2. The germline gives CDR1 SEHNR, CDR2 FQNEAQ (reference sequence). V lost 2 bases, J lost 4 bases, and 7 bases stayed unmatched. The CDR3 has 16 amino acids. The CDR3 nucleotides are TGTGCCAGCAGCTTATACGGGGGGGATAATTACAATGAGCAGTTCTTC. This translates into CASSLYGGDNYNEQFF.

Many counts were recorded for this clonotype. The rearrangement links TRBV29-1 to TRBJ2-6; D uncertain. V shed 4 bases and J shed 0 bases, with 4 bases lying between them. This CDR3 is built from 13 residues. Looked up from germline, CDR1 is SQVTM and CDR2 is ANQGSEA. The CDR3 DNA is TGCAGCGTTGCGTCCTCTGGGGCCAACGTCCTGACTTTC. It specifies CSVASSGANVLTF.

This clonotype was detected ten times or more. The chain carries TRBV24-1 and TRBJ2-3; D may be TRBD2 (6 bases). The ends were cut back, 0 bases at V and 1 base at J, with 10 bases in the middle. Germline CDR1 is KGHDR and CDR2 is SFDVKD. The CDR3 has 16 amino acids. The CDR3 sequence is CATSDLRASGTDTQYF. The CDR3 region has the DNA TGTGCCACCAGTGATTTGCGGGCTAGCGGCACAGATACGCAGTATTTT.

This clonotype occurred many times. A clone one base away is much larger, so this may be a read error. This CDR3 is CASSTPAGTSNPYEQYF. The DNA for the CDR3 is TGTGCCAGCTCAACCCCCGCCGGTACGAGCAACCCTTACGAGCAGTACTTC. This chain connects TRBV6-2 or TRBV6-3 to TRBJ2-7; D unclear. The CDR3 runs 17 residues. The germline gives CDR1 MNHEY, CDR2 SVGEGT. Trimming shortened V by 8 bases and J by 4 bases, and 27 bases separated the two germline ends.

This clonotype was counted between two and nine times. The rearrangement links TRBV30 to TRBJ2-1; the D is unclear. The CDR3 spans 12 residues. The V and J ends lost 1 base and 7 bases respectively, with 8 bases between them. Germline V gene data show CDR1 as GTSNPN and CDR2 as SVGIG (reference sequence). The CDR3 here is CAWSGVGNEQFF. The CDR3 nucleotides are TGTGCCTGGAGTGGAGTCGGAAATGAGCAGTTCTTC.